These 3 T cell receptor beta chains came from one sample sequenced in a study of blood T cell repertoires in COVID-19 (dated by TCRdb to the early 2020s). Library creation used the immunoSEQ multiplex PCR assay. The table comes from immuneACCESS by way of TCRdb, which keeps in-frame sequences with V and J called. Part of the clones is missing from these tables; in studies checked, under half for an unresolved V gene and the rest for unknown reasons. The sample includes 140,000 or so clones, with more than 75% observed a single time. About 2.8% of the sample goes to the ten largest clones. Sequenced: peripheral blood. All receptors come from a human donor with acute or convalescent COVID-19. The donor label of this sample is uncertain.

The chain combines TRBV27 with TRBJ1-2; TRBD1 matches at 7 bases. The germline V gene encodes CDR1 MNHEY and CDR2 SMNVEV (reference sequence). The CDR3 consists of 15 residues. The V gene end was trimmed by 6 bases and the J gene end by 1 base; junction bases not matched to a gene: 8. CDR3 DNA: TGTGCCAGCAGGCCTGGAGACAGGGTTAACTATGGCTACACCTTC. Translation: CASRPGDRVNYGYTF.

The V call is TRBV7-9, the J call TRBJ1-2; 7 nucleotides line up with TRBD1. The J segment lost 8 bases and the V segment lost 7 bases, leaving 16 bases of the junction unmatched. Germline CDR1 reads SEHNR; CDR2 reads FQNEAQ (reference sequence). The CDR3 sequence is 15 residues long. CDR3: CASTSRTGAIGGYTF. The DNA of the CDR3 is TGTGCCAGCACATCCCGTACAGGGGCTATAGGAGGCTACACCTTC.

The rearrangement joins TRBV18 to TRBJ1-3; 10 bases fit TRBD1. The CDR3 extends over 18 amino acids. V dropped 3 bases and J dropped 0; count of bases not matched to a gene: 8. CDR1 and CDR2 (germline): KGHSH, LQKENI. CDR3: CASSPTPGQGHSGNTIYF. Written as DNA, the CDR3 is TGTGCCAGCTCACCCACTCCGGGACAGGGGCACTCTGGAAACACCATATATTTT.